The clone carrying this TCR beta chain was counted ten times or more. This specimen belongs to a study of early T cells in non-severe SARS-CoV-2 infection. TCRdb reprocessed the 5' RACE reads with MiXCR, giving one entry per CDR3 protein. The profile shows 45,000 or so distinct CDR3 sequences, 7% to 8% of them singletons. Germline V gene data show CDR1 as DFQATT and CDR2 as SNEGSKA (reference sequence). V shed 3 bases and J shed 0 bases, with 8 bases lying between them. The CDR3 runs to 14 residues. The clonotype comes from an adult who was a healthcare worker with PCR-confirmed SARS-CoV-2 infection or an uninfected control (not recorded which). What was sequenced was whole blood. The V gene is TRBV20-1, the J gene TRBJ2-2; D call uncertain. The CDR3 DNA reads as TGCAGTGCTAGCAGGACGGCGAACACCGGGGAGCTGTTTTTT. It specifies CSASRTANTGELFF.